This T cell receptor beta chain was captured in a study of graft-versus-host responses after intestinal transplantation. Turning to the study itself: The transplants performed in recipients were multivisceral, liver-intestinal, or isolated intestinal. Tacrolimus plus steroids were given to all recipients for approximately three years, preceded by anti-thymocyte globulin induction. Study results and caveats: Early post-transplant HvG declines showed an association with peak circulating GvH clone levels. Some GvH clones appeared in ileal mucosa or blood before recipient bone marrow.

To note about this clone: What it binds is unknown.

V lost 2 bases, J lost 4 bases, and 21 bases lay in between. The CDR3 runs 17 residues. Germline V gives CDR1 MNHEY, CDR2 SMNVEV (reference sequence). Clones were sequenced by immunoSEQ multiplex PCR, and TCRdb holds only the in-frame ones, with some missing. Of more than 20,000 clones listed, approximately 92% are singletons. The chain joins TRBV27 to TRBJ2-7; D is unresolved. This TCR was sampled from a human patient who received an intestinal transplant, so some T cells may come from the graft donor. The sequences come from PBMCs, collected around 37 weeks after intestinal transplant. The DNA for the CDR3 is TGTGCCAGCAGTTTAAGGTCTGTGGACGGAGTGGTATACGAGCAGTACTTC. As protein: CASSLRSVDGVVYEQYF.